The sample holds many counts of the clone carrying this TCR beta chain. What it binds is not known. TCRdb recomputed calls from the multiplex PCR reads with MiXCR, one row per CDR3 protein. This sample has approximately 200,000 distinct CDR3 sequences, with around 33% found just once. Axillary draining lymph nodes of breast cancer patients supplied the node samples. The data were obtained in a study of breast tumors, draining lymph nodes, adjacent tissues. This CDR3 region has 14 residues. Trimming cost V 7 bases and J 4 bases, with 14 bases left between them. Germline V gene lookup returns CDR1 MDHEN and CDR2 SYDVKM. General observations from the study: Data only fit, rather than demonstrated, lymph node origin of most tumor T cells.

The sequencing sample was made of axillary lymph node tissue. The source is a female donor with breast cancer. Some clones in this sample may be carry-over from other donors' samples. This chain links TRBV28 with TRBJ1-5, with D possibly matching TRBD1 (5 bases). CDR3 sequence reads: CASTSGWGNQPQHF. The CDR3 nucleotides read TGTGCCAGCACGTCAGGTTGGGGGAATCAGCCCCAGCATTTT.